One TCR beta chain is described in this entry. These data are taken from a study of graft-versus-host responses after intestinal transplantation. Sequencing used immunoSEQ multiplex PCR; TCRdb keeps in-frame clones, though not all of them. Of some 70,000 clones listed, more than 90% are singletons. The CDR3 has 16 residues. J was trimmed by 3 bases and V by 2 bases; bases with no gene match: 2. Germline CDR1 reads MNHNY; CDR2 reads SVGAGI (reference sequence). The J gene is TRBJ2-2, the V gene TRBV6-6; 11 bases line up with TRBD2. Sequenced here: bone marrow, sampled 734 days after intestinal transplantation. The sequence came from a human patient who received an intestinal transplant, so some T cells may come from the graft donor. The CDR3: CASSYETSGDTGELFF. In DNA form, the CDR3 reads TGTGCCAGCAGTTACGAGACTAGCGGGGACACCGGGGAGCTGTTTTTT.